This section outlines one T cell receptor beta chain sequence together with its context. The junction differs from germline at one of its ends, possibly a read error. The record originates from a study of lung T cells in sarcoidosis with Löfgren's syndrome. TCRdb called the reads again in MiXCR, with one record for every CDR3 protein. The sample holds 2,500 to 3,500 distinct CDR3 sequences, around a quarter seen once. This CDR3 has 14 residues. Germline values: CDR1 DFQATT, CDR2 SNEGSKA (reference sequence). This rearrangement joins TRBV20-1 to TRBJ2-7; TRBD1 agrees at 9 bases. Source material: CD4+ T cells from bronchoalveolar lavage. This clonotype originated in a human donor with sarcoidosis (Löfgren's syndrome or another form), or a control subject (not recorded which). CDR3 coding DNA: TGCAGTGCTAGGCCGGGACAGGGAACTTACAAGCAGCACTTC. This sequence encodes CSARPGQGTYKQHF.